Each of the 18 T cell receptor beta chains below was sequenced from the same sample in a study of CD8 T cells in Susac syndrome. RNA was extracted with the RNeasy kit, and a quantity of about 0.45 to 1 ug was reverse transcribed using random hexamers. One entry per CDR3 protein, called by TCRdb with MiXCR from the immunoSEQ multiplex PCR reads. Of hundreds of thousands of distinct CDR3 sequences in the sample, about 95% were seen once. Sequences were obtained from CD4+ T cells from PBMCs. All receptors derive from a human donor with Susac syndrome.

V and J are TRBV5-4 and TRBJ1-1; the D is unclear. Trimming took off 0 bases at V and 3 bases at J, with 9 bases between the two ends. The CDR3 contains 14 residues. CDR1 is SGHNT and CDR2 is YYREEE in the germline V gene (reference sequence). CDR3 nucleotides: TGTGCCAGCAGCTTGGCCGGGCGGTACACTGAAGCTTTCTTT. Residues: CASSLAGRYTEAFF.

The CDR3 region is CASSPTGLNTEAFF. The DNA for the CDR3 is TGTGCCAGCTCACCCACCGGCTTGAACACTGAAGCTTTCTTT. The chain uses TRBV18 and TRBJ1-1; unclear D gene. Looked up from germline, CDR1 is KGHSH and CDR2 is LQKENI. This CDR3 has 14 amino acids. V dropped 3 bases and J dropped 0 bases, with 8 bases sitting between them.

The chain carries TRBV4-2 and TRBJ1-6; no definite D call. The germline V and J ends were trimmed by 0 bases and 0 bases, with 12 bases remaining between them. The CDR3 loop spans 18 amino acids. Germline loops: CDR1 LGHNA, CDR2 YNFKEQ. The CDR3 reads CASSQDPDVSSYNSPLHF. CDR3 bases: TGTGCCAGCAGCCAAGATCCAGATGTGAGCTCCTATAATTCACCCCTCCACTTT.

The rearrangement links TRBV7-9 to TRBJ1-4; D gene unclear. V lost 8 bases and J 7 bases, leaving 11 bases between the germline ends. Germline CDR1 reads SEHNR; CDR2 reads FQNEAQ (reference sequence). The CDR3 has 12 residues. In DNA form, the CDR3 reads TGTGCCAGCGCCATGGGAGGTGAAAAACTGTTTTTT. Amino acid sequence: CASAMGGEKLFF.

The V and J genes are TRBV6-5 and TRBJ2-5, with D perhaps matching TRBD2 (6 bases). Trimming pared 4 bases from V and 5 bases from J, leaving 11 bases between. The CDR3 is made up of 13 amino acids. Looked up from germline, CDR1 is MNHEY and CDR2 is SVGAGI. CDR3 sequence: CASSWGDAETQYF. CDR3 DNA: TGTGCCAGCAGTTGGGGGGACGCGGAGACCCAGTACTTC.

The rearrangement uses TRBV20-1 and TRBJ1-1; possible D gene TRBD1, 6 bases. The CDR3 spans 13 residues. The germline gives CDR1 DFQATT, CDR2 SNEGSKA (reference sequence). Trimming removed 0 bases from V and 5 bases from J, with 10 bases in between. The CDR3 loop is CSARDLGGTEAFF. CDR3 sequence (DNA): TGCAGTGCTAGAGATCTAGGGGGGACTGAAGCTTTCTTT.

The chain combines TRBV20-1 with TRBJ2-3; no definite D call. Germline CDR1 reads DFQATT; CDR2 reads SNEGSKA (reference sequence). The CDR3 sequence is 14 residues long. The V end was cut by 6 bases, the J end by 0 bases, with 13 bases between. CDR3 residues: CSARALTSTDTQYF. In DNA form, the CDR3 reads TGCAGTGCCCGGGCCCTGACTAGCACAGATACGCAGTATTTT.

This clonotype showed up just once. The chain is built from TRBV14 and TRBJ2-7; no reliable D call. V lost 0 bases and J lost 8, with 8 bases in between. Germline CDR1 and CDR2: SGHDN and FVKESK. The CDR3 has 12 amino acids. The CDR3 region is CASSQESAKQYF. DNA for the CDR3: TGTGCCAGCAGCCAAGAGTCGGCCAAGCAGTACTTC.

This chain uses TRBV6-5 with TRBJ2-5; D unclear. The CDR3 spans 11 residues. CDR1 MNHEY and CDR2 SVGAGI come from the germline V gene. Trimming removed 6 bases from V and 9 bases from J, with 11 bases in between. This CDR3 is CASRDDLSQYF. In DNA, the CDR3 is TGTGCCAGCAGGGACGATCTGTCCCAGTACTTC.

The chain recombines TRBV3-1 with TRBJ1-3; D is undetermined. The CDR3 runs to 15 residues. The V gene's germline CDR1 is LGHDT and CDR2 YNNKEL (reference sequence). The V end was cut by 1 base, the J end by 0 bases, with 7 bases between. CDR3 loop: CASSQVWDSGNTIYF. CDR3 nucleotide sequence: TGTGCCAGCAGCCAAGTGTGGGACTCTGGAAACACCATATATTTT.

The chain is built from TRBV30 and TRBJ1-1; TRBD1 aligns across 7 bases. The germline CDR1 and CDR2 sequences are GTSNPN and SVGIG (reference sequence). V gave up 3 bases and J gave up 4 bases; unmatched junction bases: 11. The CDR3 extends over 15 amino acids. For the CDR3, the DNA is TGTGCCTGGAGGCAGAACAGGGGAGTTAGCACTGAAGCTTTCTTT. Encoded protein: CAWRQNRGVSTEAFF.

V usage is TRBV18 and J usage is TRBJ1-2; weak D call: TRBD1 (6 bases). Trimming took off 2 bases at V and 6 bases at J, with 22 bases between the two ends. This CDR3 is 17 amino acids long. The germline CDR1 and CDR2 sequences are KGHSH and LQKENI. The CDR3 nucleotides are TGTGCCAGCTCACCAAGGACAGCCGTAGGGGGTTGGAATGGCTACACCTTC. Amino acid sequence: CASSPRTAVGGWNGYTF.

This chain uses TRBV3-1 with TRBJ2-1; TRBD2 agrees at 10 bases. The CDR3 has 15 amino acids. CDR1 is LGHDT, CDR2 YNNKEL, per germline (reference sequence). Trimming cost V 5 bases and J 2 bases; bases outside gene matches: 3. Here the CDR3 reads CASSRSGGAYNEQFF. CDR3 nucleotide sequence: TGTGCCAGCAGCAGAAGCGGGGGGGCCTACAATGAGCAGTTCTTC.

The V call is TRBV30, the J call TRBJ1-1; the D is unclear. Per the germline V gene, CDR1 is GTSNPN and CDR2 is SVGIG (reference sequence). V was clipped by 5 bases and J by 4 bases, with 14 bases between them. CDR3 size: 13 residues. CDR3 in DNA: TGTGCCTGGGAGTTTGTTTATAGCACTGAAGCTTTCTTT. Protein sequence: CAWEFVYSTEAFF.

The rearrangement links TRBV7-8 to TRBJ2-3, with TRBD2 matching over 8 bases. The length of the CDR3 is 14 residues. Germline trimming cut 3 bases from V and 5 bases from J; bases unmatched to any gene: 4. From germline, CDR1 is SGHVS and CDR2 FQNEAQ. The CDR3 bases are TGTGCCAGCAGCTTTGCGGGGGGTGGAGATACGCAGTATTTT. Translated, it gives CASSFAGGGDTQYF.

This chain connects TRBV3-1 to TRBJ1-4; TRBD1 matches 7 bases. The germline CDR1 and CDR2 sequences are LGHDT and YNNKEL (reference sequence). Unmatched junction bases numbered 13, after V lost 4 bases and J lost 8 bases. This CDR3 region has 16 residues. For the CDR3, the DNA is TGTGCCAGCAGCCCAGGTGGGGGGACAGTCCGGGAAAAACTGTTTTTT. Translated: CASSPGGGTVREKLFF.

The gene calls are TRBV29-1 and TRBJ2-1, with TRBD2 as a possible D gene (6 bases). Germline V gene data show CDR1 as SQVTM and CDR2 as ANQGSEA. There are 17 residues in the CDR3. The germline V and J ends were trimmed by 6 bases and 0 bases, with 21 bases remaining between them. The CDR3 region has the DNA TGCAGCGTCGCCTCCGGCTCGCGGGGACGCTCCTACAATGAGCAGTTCTTC. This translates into CSVASGSRGRSYNEQFF.

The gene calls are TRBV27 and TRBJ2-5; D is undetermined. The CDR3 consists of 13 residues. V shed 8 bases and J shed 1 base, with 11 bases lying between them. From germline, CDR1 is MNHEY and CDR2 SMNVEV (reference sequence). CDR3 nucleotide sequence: TGTGCCAGCTCCCGGGCAGTCCAAGAGACCCAGTACTTC. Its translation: CASSRAVQETQYF.